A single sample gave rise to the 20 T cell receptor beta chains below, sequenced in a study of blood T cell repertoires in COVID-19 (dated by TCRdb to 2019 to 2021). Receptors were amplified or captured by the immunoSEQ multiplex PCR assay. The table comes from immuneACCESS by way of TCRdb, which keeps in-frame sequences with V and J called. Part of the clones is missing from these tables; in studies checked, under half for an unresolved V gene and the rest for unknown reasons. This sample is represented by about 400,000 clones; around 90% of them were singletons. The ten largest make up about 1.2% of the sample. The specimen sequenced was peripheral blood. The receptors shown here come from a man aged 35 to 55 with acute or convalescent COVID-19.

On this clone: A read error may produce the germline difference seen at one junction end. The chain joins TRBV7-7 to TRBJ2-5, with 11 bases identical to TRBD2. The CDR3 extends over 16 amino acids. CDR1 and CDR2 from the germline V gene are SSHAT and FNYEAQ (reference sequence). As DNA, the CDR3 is TGTGCTAGCAGCTTAGAGGTAGCGGGAGGGCGCGAGACCCAGTACTTC. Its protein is CASSLEVAGGRETQYF.

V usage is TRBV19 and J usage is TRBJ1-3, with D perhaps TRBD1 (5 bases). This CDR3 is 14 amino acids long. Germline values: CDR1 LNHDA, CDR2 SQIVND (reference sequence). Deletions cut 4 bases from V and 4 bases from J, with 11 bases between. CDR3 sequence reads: CASSTWTSGNTIYF. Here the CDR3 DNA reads TGTGCCAGTAGTACCTGGACATCGGGAAACACCATATATTTT.

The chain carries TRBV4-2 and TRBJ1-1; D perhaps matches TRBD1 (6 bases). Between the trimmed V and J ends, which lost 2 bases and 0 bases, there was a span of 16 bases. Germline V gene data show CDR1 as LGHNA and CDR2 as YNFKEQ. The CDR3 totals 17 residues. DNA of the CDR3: TGTGCCAGCAGCCAAAAAGTGTTGACAGGCATGAACACTGAAGCTTTCTTT. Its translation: CASSQKVLTGMNTEAFF.

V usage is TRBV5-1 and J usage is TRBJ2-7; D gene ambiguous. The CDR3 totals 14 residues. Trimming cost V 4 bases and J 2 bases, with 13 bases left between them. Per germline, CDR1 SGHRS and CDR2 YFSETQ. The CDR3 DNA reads TGCGCCAGCAGCGTAACGGGTCCTACCTACGAGCAGTACTTC. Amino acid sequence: CASSVTGPTYEQYF.

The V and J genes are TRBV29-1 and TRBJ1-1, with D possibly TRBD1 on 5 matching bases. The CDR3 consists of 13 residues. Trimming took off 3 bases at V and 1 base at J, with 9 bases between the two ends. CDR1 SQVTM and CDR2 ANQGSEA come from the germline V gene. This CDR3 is CSVELGGNTEAFF. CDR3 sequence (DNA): TGCAGCGTTGAGTTGGGGGGGAACACTGAAGCTTTCTTT.

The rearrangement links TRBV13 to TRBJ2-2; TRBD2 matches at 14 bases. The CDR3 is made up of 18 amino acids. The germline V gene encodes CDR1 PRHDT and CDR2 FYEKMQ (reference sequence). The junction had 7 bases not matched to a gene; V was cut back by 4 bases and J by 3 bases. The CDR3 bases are TGTGCCAGCAGCTCCCGGACTAGCGGGAGGAGGCACACCGGGGAGCTGTTTTTT. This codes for CASSSRTSGRRHTGELFF.

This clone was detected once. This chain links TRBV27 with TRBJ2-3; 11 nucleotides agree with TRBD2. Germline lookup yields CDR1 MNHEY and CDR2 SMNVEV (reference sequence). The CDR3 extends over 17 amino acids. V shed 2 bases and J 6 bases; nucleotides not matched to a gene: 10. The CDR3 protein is CASSLDRRASGRDTQYF. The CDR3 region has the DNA TGTGCCAGCAGTTTAGATCGGCGGGCTAGCGGGAGGGATACGCAGTATTTT.

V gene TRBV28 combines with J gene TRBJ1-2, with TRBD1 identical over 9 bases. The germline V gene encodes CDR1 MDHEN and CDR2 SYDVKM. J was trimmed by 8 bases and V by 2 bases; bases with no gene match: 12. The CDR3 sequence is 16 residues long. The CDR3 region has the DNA TGTGCCAGCAGTTTAATACAGGGGGCGCATAGATCCGGCTACACCTTC. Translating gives CASSLIQGAHRSGYTF.

The CDR3 region has the DNA TGTGCCAGCAGCGCGGACAGCCTAGCCAAAAACATTCAGTACTTC. Encoded protein: CASSADSLAKNIQYF. The J gene is TRBJ2-4, the V gene TRBV28, with D possibly matching TRBD1 (6 bases). V was clipped by 6 bases and J by 0 bases, with 12 bases between them. From germline, CDR1 is MDHEN and CDR2 SYDVKM. This CDR3 region has 15 residues.

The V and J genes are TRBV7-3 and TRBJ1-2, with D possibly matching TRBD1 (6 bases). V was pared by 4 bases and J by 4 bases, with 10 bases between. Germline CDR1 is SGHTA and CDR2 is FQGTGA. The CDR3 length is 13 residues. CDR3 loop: CASSSSTGYGYTF. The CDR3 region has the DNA TGTGCCAGCAGCTCCTCGACAGGCTATGGCTACACCTTC.

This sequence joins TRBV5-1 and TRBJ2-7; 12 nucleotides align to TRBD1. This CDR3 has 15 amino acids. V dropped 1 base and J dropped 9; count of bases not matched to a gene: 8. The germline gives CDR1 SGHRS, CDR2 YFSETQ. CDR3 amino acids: CASSLQAGTGGVQYF. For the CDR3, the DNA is TGCGCCAGCAGCTTGCAGGCCGGGACAGGGGGCGTGCAGTACTTC.

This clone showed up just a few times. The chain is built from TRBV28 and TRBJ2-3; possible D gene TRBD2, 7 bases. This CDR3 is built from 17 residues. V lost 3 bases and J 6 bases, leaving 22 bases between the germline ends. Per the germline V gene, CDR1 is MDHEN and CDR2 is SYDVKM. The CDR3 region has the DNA TGTGCCAGCAGTTTCCCCTCCGGGGGGCCGTTCGTTGATACGCAGTATTTT. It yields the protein CASSFPSGGPFVDTQYF.

Written as DNA, the CDR3 is TGTGCCAGCAGTTCGGGGAATATCGATCAGCCCCAGCATTTT. Translated, it gives CASSSGNIDQPQHF. The chain couples TRBV28 to TRBJ1-5; D gene unclear. V was clipped by 4 bases and J by 5 bases, with 12 bases between them. The CDR3 extends over 14 amino acids. In germline, CDR1 is MDHEN, CDR2 SYDVKM.

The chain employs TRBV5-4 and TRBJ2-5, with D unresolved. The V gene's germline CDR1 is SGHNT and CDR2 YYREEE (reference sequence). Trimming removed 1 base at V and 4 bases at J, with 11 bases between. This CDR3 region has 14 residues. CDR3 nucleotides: TGTGCCAGCAGCTTGTTCTCAGGTGGAGAGACCCAGTACTTC. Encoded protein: CASSLFSGGETQYF.

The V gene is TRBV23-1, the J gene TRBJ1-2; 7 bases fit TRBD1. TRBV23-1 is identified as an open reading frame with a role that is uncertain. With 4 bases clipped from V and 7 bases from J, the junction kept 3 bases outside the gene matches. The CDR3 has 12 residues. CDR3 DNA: TGCGCCAGCAGTCGCCAGGGGGGTGGCTACACCTTC. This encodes CASSRQGGGYTF.

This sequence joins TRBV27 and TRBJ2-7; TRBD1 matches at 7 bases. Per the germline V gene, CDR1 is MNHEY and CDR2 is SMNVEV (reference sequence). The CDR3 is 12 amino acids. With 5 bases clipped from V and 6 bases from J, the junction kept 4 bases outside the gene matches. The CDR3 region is CASSITGVEQYF. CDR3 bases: TGTGCCAGCAGTATCACAGGGGTCGAGCAGTACTTC.

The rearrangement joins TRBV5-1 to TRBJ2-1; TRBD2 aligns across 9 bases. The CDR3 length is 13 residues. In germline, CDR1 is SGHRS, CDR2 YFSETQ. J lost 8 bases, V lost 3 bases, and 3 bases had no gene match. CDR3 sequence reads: CASSSVAGDEQFF. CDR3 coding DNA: TGCGCCAGCAGCTCCGTAGCGGGAGATGAGCAGTTCTTC.

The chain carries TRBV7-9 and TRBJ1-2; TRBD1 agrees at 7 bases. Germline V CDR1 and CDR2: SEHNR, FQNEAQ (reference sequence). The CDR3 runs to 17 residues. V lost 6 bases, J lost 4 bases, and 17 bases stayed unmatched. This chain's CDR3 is CASSYSGDRALVYGYTF. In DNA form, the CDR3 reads TGTGCCAGCAGTTATAGCGGAGACAGGGCCCTAGTCTATGGCTACACCTTC. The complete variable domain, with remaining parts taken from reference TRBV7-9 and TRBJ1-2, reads DTGVSQNPRHKITKRGQNVTFRCDPISEHNRLYWYRQTLGQGPEFLTYFQNEAQLEKSRLLSDRFSAERPKGSFSTLEIQRTEQGDSAMYLCASSYSGDRALVYGYTFGSGTRLTVV.

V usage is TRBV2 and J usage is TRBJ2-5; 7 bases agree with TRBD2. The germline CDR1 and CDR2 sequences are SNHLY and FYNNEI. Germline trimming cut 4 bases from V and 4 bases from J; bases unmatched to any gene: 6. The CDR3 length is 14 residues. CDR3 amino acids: CASSVGLLIETQYF. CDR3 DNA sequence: TGTGCCAGCAGTGTGGGACTATTGATAGAGACCCAGTACTTC.

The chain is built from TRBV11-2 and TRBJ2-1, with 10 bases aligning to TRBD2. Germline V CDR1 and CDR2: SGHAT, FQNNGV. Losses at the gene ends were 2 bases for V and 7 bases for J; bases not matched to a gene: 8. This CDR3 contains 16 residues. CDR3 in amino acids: CASSLPRAGGGNEQFF. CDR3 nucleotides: TGTGCCAGCAGCTTACCCCGAGCGGGAGGGGGGAATGAGCAGTTCTTC.